This TCR beta chain was found in a study of control samples from healthy donors and cancer patients. Some clones are missing from TCRdb's copy, which holds only in-frame ones; the method was immunoSEQ multiplex PCR. The sample has under 95,000 clones, about nine tenths seen once; the top ten hold about 0.92%. The germline CDR1 and CDR2 sequences are KGHSH and LQKENI. V was cut by 2 bases and J by 1 base, with 5 bases left in between. The CDR3 runs to 13 residues. The V and J genes are TRBV18 and TRBJ1-2; D unresolved. The sequenced sample consisted of blood. The receptor was isolated from a woman aged 30 to 39 in good health. The CDR3 nucleotides are TGTGCCAGCTCACCAGGGTTTAACTATGGCTACACCTTC. This translates into CASSPGFNYGYTF. The whole variable domain, remainder taken from reference TRBV18 and TRBJ1-2, is NAGVMQNPRHLVRRRGQEARLRCSPMKGHSHVYWYRQLPEEGLKFMVYLQKENIIDESGMPKERFSAEFPKEGPSILRIQQVVRGDSAAYFCASSPGFNYGYTFGSGTRLTVV.